The 14 T cell receptor beta chains presented below share a single source sample, sequenced in a study of blood T cell repertoires in COVID-19. The repertoire was sequenced with immunoSEQ multiplex PCR; TCRdb's copy has only in-frame clones and lacks some. The table lists roughly 310,000 clones, roughly 90% of them singletons. The sequencing sample was made of peripheral blood. These receptors were collected from a woman in her forties or fifties with active or convalescent COVID-19.

The chain has TRBV20-1 and TRBJ2-2; perhaps TRBD2 as D (5 bases). V was cut by 3 bases and J by 5 bases, with 7 bases left in between. Germline V CDR1 and CDR2: DFQATT, SNEGSKA (reference sequence). The CDR3 loop spans 12 amino acids. CDR3 sequence: CSASSGTGELFF. DNA of the CDR3: TGCAGTGCTAGTTCGGGGACCGGGGAGCTGTTTTTT.

This rearrangement joins TRBV3-1 (or the pseudogene TRBV3-2) to TRBJ1-2; 8 bases agree with TRBD1. The germline V gene encodes CDR1 LGHDT and CDR2 YNNKEL (reference sequence). V lost 1 base and J lost 5; bases outside the gene matches: 6. There are 15 residues in the CDR3. CDR3 DNA: TGTGCCAGCAGCCAAGTCGACAGGGGTTCTTATGGCTACACCTTC. It is translated as CASSQVDRGSYGYTF.

This clone was recorded a few times. The CDR3, as DNA: TGTGCCAGCAGGAAGACAGGGGGAAAAGGCTACACCTTC. This sequence encodes CASRKTGGKGYTF. The rearrangement uses TRBV28 and TRBJ1-2; 9 bases map to TRBD1. The CDR3 loop spans 13 amino acids. Losses at the gene ends were 6 bases for V and 8 bases for J; bases not matched to a gene: 7. Germline values: CDR1 MDHEN, CDR2 SYDVKM.

The V and J genes are TRBV4-1 and TRBJ1-2, with 9 bases identical to TRBD1. This CDR3 spans 15 amino acids. Germline CDR1 reads MGHRA; CDR2 reads YSYEKL. V shed 0 bases, J shed 8 bases, and the junction held 7 bases outside the gene matches. The CDR3 nucleotides are TGCGCCAGCAGCCAAGAAGGACAGGGGCCTTGGGGCTACACCTTC. It specifies CASSQEGQGPWGYTF.

The CDR3 DNA sequence: TGTGCCAGCAGTTACGCGTACACCAGGCGAGAGACCCAGTACTTC. It is translated as CASSYAYTRRETQYF. The chain has TRBV6-5 and TRBJ2-5; no firm D call. CDR3 length equals 15 residues. The V and J ends lost 2 bases and 4 bases respectively, with 14 bases between them. CDR1 MNHEY and CDR2 SVGAGI come from the germline V gene.

The CDR3 DNA reads TGTGCCAGCAGCTTAGGGACAGGCAAGAACACTGAAGCTTTCTTT. This sequence encodes CASSLGTGKNTEAFF. The rearrangement links TRBV13 to TRBJ1-1; D is possibly TRBD1 (6 bases). The V gene's germline CDR1 is PRHDT and CDR2 FYEKMQ (reference sequence). V dropped 0 bases and J dropped 1 base, with 9 bases sitting between them. This CDR3 has 15 amino acids.

The J gene is TRBJ2-1, the V gene TRBV10-3; D possibly corresponds to TRBD2 (6 bases). V lost 7 bases, J lost 8 bases, and 18 bases lay in between. The CDR3 is 14 amino acids. The germline gives CDR1 ENHRY, CDR2 SYGVKD. This chain's CDR3 is CAITLGRAGDEQFF. The CDR3 bases are TGTGCCATCACCCTGGGCCGAGCGGGCGATGAGCAGTTCTTC.

The chain combines TRBV28 with TRBJ1-1; the match to TRBD1 covers 9 bases. This CDR3 has 15 residues. V gave up 5 bases and J gave up 5 bases; unmatched junction bases: 9. Looked up from germline, CDR1 is MDHEN and CDR2 is SYDVKM. This CDR3 reads CASSISTGGRTEAFF. Written as DNA, the CDR3 is TGTGCCAGCAGTATCTCTACAGGGGGCCGAACTGAAGCTTTCTTT.

This chain connects TRBV10-3 to TRBJ2-3, with D perhaps TRBD1 (6 bases). The CDR3 totals 15 residues. The V and J ends lost 6 bases and 0 bases respectively, with 13 bases between them. Germline V gives CDR1 ENHRY, CDR2 SYGVKD. The CDR3 bases are TGTGCCATCAGCTCCGGGACACTAAGCACAGATACGCAGTATTTT. This codes for CAISSGTLSTDTQYF.

J is TRBJ2-1 and V is TRBV6-5; 15 bases map to TRBD2. J was trimmed by 9 bases and V by 5 bases; bases with no gene match: 5. Per the germline V gene, CDR1 is MNHEY and CDR2 is SVGAGI. The CDR3 covers 15 residues. CDR3 amino acids: CASSRGLAGGREQFF. The CDR3 region has the DNA TGTGCCAGCAGTAGGGGACTAGCGGGAGGCCGTGAGCAGTTCTTC.

The gene calls are TRBV18 and TRBJ2-7, with D possibly matching TRBD1 (5 bases). The V gene lost 4 bases and the J gene lost 3 bases, with 10 bases spanning the gap. The CDR3 runs 13 residues. Germline assignment: CDR1 KGHSH and CDR2 LQKENI. The CDR3 spells CASSRGGNYEQYF. As DNA, the CDR3 is TGTGCCAGCTCACGGGGCGGAAACTACGAGCAGTACTTC. The full variable domain, in which reference TRBV18 and TRBJ2-7 provide the parts outside the CDR3, is NAGVMQNPRHLVRRRGQEARLRCSPMKGHSHVYWYRQLPEEGLKFMVYLQKENIIDESGMPKERFSAEFPKEGPSILRIQQVVRGDSAAYFCASSRGGNYEQYFGPGTRLTVT.

The V and J genes are TRBV27 and TRBJ2-7; 9 positions match TRBD1. This CDR3 region has 16 residues. Germline CDR1 MNHEY, CDR2 SMNVEV (reference sequence). With 5 bases clipped from V and 6 bases from J, the junction kept 14 bases outside the gene matches. CDR3 protein: CASSPGPRDREGEQYF. CDR3 nucleotides: TGTGCCAGCAGTCCCGGCCCACGGGACAGGGAAGGCGAGCAGTACTTC.

A remark on this clone: Other DNA sequences from this sample encode an identical CDR3 as well. The chain employs TRBV6-5 and TRBJ1-2; a possible D gene is TRBD1 (6 bases). The ends were cut back, 5 bases at V and 5 bases at J, with 9 bases in the middle. Germline V gives CDR1 MNHEY, CDR2 SVGAGI. This CDR3 has 12 residues. The CDR3 DNA reads TGTGCCAGCAGTCTCCAGGGGTATGGCTACACCTTC. Translation gives CASSLQGYGYTF.

V and J are TRBV28 and TRBJ1-2; a weak D match, TRBD1 (6 bases). Germline lookup yields CDR1 MDHEN and CDR2 SYDVKM. Trimming took 7 bases from V and 5 from J, leaving 23 bases between them. The CDR3 contains 16 residues. The CDR3 sequence: CASTSTGDSGFYGYTF. Here the CDR3 DNA reads TGTGCCAGCACCTCGACAGGAGACTCTGGATTTTATGGCTACACCTTC.